This T cell receptor beta chain came from a study of blood T cell repertoires in COVID-19 (dated by TCRdb to 2018 to 2021). Turning to the overall study: Samples from collaborators originated in the United States, Italy and Spain and spanned both the acute and convalescent phases of COVID-19. The prospective study material was composed of cDNA or gDNA derived from T cells, B-cell-depleted T cells, or PBMCs. Subjects who had been exposed to COVID-19, were actively infected with it, or had recovered from it provided the deeply sampled blood TCRbeta repertoires that made up the dataset. The repertoires were made available in a free public database intended to serve as a resource for research on the immune response to SARS-CoV-2. Samples came from the ongoing ImmuneRACE study (first 160 participants) plus 1,254 subjects from 6 global collaborators. Nearly every sample came with metadata listing a de-identified subject ID, COVID-19 status, age in years and sex. Where available, HLA class I and class II types were obtained from metadata supplied by the sample provider rather than from assay-based typing.

Turning to this clone: Its specific antigen is unknown. Nothing much larger sits one base from this clone, and base qualities are not available.

The immunoSEQ Assay, a bias-controlled multiplex PCR, was used to amplify TCRbeta CDR3 regions from genomic DNA. As for the original processing: The number of nucleated cells in each sample was estimated by amplification of reference gene primers within the assay. To quantify the absolute abundance of each unique TCRbeta CDR3 rearrangement, sequence reads were collapsed and filtered. Productive Simpson clonality was computed per sample as the square root of Simpson's diversity index over productive rearrangements. The clones in this table, taken by TCRdb from immuneACCESS, are in-frame only. Not every clone is retained; where verified, under half of the shortfall comes from an unresolved V gene, and the cause of the rest is unknown. From that table come the V and J calls and clone size; the DNA was used to work out D and trimming. Within this sample are a few hundred thousand clones, with approximately 86% of them counted one time only. The top ten clonotypes cover less than 9% of the sample.

In Seattle, one collaborating source enrolled patients while the infection was active and tracked those patients longitudinally over the course of disease. The collaborating institutions used their own protocols to collect whole blood in K2EDTA tubes. For TCRbeta analysis, collaborators shipped samples in one of three forms: frozen whole blood, isolated PBMCs, or DNA extracted from either of those sample types. Its CDR3 holds 14 amino acids, cysteine through phenylalanine. Only CDR3 DNA remains: 42 bases, in frame from the first base. The germline V gene encodes CDR1 GTSNPN and CDR2 SVGIG (reference sequence). Trimming takes 4 bases off V and 6 bases off J; junction bases not matched to a gene: 11. Study-wide conclusions, independent of this receptor: How much clinical and demographic metadata was included differed by source and by participant, and the metadata was provided uncurated.

The sequence is built from TRBV30 and TRBJ2-7; TRBD1 agrees with 8 junctional bases. Specimen: peripheral blood. The source of this sequence is an older woman with COVID-19, enrolled during active disease. The CDR3: CAWTWTGLTSEQYF. The nucleotide sequence reads as follows: TGTGCCTGGACTTGGACAGGGCTAACGAGCGAGCAGTACTTC.